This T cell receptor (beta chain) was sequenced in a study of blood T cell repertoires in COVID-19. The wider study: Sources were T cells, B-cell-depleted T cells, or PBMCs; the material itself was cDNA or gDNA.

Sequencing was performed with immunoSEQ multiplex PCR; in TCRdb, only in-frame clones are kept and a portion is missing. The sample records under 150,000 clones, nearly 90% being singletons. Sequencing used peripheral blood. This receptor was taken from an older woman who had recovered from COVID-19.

The CDR3 protein is CASSSSVVNYGYTF. CDR3 DNA sequence: TGTGCCAGCAGCTCCTCAGTCGTAAACTATGGCTACACCTTC. The rearrangement joins TRBV7-2 to TRBJ1-2; D not certain. The CDR3 runs 14 residues. V was pared by 4 bases and J by 2 bases, with 11 bases between. Germline V gene data show CDR1 as SGHTA and CDR2 as FQGNSA. Together with reference TRBV7-2 and TRBJ1-2, the CDR3 gives the full variable domain: GAGVSQSPSNKVTEKGKDVELRCDPISGHTALYWYRQSLGQGLEFLIYFQGNSAPDKSGLPSDRFSAERTGGSVSTLTIQRTQQEDSAVYLCASSSSVVNYGYTFGSGTRLTVV.